Below, 30 T cell receptor beta chains from the same sample are listed, as sequenced in a study of T-cell memory formation after mild COVID-19. TCRdb itself ran the 5' RACE reads through MiXCR, one entry per CDR3 protein. The table records about 130,000 distinct CDR3 sequences, roughly 15% of them present only once. The specimen sequenced was PBMCs or a T cell subset sorted from them (not recorded which). All receptors derive from an adult woman who had mild COVID-19 (a few samples of this study predate the infection). Cell type and time point are not known.

The genes are TRBV7-3 and TRBJ1-5; weak D call: TRBD1 (5 bases). Trimming took 1 base from V and 2 from J, leaving 12 bases between them. CDR3 size: 16 residues. Looked up from germline, CDR1 is SGHTA and CDR2 is FQGTGA. The CDR3 DNA is TGTGCCAGCAGCTTAAAGGGGACGTGGGGCAATCAGCCCCAGCATTTT. This gives the protein CASSLKGTWGNQPQHF.

This clonotype showed up just a few times. The J gene is TRBJ2-5, the V gene TRBV30, with D uncertain. The CDR3 is 13 residues long. Trimming left V 2 bases short and J 2 bases short, with 9 bases between. The germline gives CDR1 GTSNPN, CDR2 SVGIG (reference sequence). CDR3 residues: CAWSLVSQETQYF. The DNA for the CDR3 is TGTGCCTGGAGTTTGGTGTCACAAGAGACCCAGTACTTC.

This clonotype was seen more than once but under ten times. The CDR3 nucleotides are TGCAGTGCTAGAGTTCTGAGCGGCTATAATTCACCCCTCCACTTT. This translates into CSARVLSGYNSPLHF. The chain uses TRBV20-1 and TRBJ1-6; D not resolved. Germline CDR1 and CDR2: DFQATT and SNEGSKA (reference sequence). The CDR3 covers 15 residues. Between the trimmed V and J ends, which lost 1 base and 3 bases, there was a span of 10 bases.

There are many counts of this clonotype. J is TRBJ2-7 and V is TRBV5-4; the D gene is possibly TRBD2 (6 bases). The CDR3 runs to 16 residues. V gave up 0 bases and J gave up 1 base, with 14 bases separating them. Germline V gene sequence: CDR1 SGHNT, CDR2 YYREEE (reference sequence). CDR3 nucleotides: TGTGCCAGCAGCTTGGGGCCGGGGGACGGATCCTACGAGCAGTACTTC. This sequence encodes CASSLGPGDGSYEQYF. Supplemented by reference TRBV5-4 and TRBJ2-7, the full variable domain reads ETGVTQSPTHLIKTRGQQVTLRCSSQSGHNTVSWYQQALGQGPQFIFQYYREEENGRGNFPPRFSGLQFPNYSSELNVNALELDDSALYLCASSLGPGDGSYEQYFGPGTRLTVT.

The J gene is TRBJ1-1, the V gene TRBV4-3; D is ambiguous. The CDR3 consists of 14 residues. V was trimmed by 1 base and J by 1 base, leaving 7 bases between them. Germline CDR1 is LGHNA and CDR2 is YSLEER. The CDR3 is CASSQVGPNTEAFF. As DNA, the CDR3 is TGCGCCAGCAGCCAAGTCGGTCCGAACACTGAAGCTTTCTTT.

In its sample, this clonotype was seen a few times. The chain joins TRBV5-6 to TRBJ1-1, with D perhaps matching TRBD1 (6 bases). V lost 2 bases to trimming and J lost 6 bases, with 11 bases between them. CDR1 and CDR2 (germline): SGHDT, YYEEEE. The CDR3 is 13 residues long. The CDR3 sequence: CASSLVEGAEAFF. The DNA of the CDR3 is TGTGCCAGCAGCTTAGTAGAGGGGGCTGAAGCTTTCTTT.

V and J are TRBV12-3 or TRBV12-4 and TRBJ2-1, with TRBD2 as a possible D gene (6 bases). This CDR3 is built from 16 residues. Trimming shortened V by 5 bases and J by 0 bases, and 14 bases separated the two germline ends. The CDR3 DNA sequence: TGTGCCAGCAGTCACGGGAGAGTACCCTCCTACAATGAGCAGTTCTTC. Translated, it gives CASSHGRVPSYNEQFF.

The V and J genes are TRBV6-1 and TRBJ2-7; D might be TRBD1 (6 bases). CDR1 is MNHNS and CDR2 is SASEGT in the germline V gene. Deletions cut 7 bases from V and 5 bases from J, with 12 bases between. CDR3 size: 12 residues. DNA for the CDR3: TGTGCCAGCAAGGGGGTTGCCCACGAGCAGTACTTC. Its protein is CASKGVAHEQYF.

In this sample, this clonotype turned up a few times. The gene calls are TRBV18 and TRBJ2-3; D perhaps matches TRBD2 (6 bases). Trimming removed 1 base from V and 2 bases from J, with 16 bases in between. Per germline, CDR1 KGHSH and CDR2 LQKENI. CDR3 length: 17 amino acids. This CDR3 is CASSPRVREDYTDTQYF. CDR3 sequence (DNA): TGTGCCAGCTCACCACGGGTCCGCGAGGACTACACAGATACGCAGTATTTT.

V usage is TRBV29-1 and J usage is TRBJ2-1; D is perhaps TRBD1 (7 bases). CDR3 size: 11 residues. Germline lookup yields CDR1 SQVTM and CDR2 ANQGSEA. As DNA, the CDR3 is TGCAGAGTCGGAGGGGGCAGTGAGCAGTTCTTC. Protein product: CRVGGGSEQFF.

This clonotype came up a few times. V usage is TRBV10-3 and J usage is TRBJ2-1; D remains unclear. Trimming shortened V by 2 bases and J by 10 bases, and 6 bases separated the two germline ends. CDR3 size: 11 residues. Germline V CDR1 and CDR2: ENHRY, SYGVKD. Written as DNA, the CDR3 is TGTGCCATCAGTGAGGCCAAAGAGCAGTTCTTC. Amino acid sequence: CAISEAKEQFF.

This clonotype has at least ten counts. The chain recombines TRBV19 with TRBJ2-1; no definite D call. This CDR3 is 15 amino acids long. V lost 1 base to trimming and J lost 2 bases, with 9 bases between them. CDR1 LNHDA and CDR2 SQIVND come from the germline V gene (reference sequence). The CDR3 DNA reads TGTGCCAGTAGTATAGCGGGTGGGGCCTACAATGAGCAGTTCTTC. Encoded protein: CASSIAGGAYNEQFF.

V gene TRBV5-1 combines with J gene TRBJ1-3; D uncertain. Trimming shortened V by 4 bases and J by 1 base, and 9 bases separated the two germline ends. Germline CDR1 and CDR2: SGHRS and YFSETQ. CDR3 length: 14 residues. The CDR3 sequence is CASSTPGSGNTIYF. Here the CDR3 DNA reads TGCGCCAGCAGCACCCCAGGTTCTGGAAACACCATATATTTT.

This clonotype was observed at least ten times. The genes are TRBV5-1 and TRBJ2-3; 9 nucleotides line up with TRBD2. CDR3 length equals 15 residues. Germline loops: CDR1 SGHRS, CDR2 YFSETQ. V dropped 3 bases and J dropped 4; count of bases not matched to a gene: 6. CDR3 residues: CASSSGLATADTQYF. The CDR3 bases are TGCGCCAGCAGCTCAGGACTAGCGACCGCAGATACGCAGTATTTT.

This clonotype has just a few counts. The CDR3 here is CASSLADGPSYEQYF. Here the CDR3 DNA reads TGCGCCAGCAGCTTGGCGGACGGACCCTCCTACGAGCAGTACTTC. This rearrangement joins TRBV5-1 to TRBJ2-7, with D uncertain. CDR1 SGHRS and CDR2 YFSETQ come from the germline V gene. The CDR3 runs to 15 residues. V gave up 0 bases and J gave up 0 bases, with 10 bases separating them.

There are many counts of this clonotype. This chain uses TRBV24-1 with TRBJ2-2; 7 bases are a match to TRBD2. Trimming removed 10 bases from V and 3 bases from J; junction bases left unmatched: 10. The CDR3 extends over 15 amino acids. The germline V gene has CDR1 KGHDR and CDR2 SFDVKD. The CDR3 coding sequence is TGTGCCACGGCCCGGGGGGAGACTTACACCGGGGAGCTGTTTTTT. Translated: CATARGETYTGELFF.

This clonotype has a handful of counts. Being one base from a much bigger clone, this may be a read error. V usage is TRBV5-8 and J usage is TRBJ2-7; D is undetermined. With 2 bases removed from V and 0 bases from J, the gap between germline ends came to 6 bases. Germline-derived CDR1 and CDR2 are SGHTS and YDEGEE. This CDR3 spans 13 amino acids. The CDR3 DNA reads TGTGCCAGCAGCTTCCAGAGCTCCTACGAGCAGTACTTC. Its translation is CASSFQSSYEQYF.

The chain carries TRBV3-1 and TRBJ2-3; 10 nucleotides align to TRBD2. The trim removed 6 bases at V and 3 bases at J, leaving 6 bases unmatched. There are 15 residues in the CDR3. CDR1 and CDR2 from the germline V gene are LGHDT and YNNKEL (reference sequence). Here the CDR3 DNA reads TGTGCCAGCAGGCCTACTAGCGGGATAACAGATACGCAGTATTTT. This sequence encodes CASRPTSGITDTQYF.

This clonotype was seen more than once but under ten times. The rearrangement links TRBV9 to TRBJ1-5; no clear D. Trimming stripped 1 base from V and 0 bases from J, with 8 bases between. Germline V CDR1 and CDR2: SGDLS, YYNGEE. This CDR3 region has 15 residues. CDR3 nucleotide sequence: TGTGCCAGCAGCGTAAGCCCCTATAGCAATCAGCCCCAGCATTTT. It specifies CASSVSPYSNQPQHF.

The chain is built from TRBV6-6 and TRBJ1-4, with a tentative D call TRBD1 (5 bases). Per the germline V gene, CDR1 is MNHNY and CDR2 is SVGAGI (reference sequence). CDR3 length equals 16 residues. V was trimmed by 2 bases and J by 3 bases, leaving 13 bases between them. CDR3 sequence reads: CASSYGGGAPNEKLFF. The CDR3, as DNA: TGTGCCAGCAGTTACGGCGGAGGGGCGCCTAATGAAAAACTGTTTTTT.

Only a few counts were recorded for this clonotype. V and J are TRBV4-3 and TRBJ2-1, with D perhaps matching TRBD1 (5 bases). The germline V gene encodes CDR1 LGHNA and CDR2 YSLEER. The CDR3 has 14 amino acids. Trimming took off 4 bases at V and 9 bases at J, with 16 bases between the two ends. The CDR3 protein is CASSPSGRGFEQFF. CDR3 DNA sequence: TGCGCCAGCAGCCCGTCCGGAAGGGGCTTTGAGCAGTTCTTC.

The genes are TRBV24-1 and TRBJ2-2; D may correspond to TRBD1 or TRBD2 (5 bases each). V lost 3 bases and J lost 5, with 15 bases in between. The CDR3 extends over 16 amino acids. Germline CDR1 KGHDR, CDR2 SFDVKD. The CDR3, as DNA: TGTGCCACCAGTGATGAGGGGCGGGCCAGGACCGGGGAGCTGTTTTTT. This translates into CATSDEGRARTGELFF.

In its sample, this clonotype was seen a few times. The J gene is TRBJ2-7, the V gene TRBV10-3, with 8 bases fitting TRBD1. V gave up 4 bases and J gave up 3 bases; unmatched junction bases: 2. The V gene's germline CDR1 is ENHRY and CDR2 SYGVKD. The CDR3 loop spans 13 amino acids. DNA for the CDR3: TGTGCCATCAGTGGCGGGACAGGCTACGAGCAGTACTTC. This sequence encodes CAISGGTGYEQYF.

The J gene is TRBJ1-6, the V gene TRBV11-2, with D tentatively TRBD1 (6 bases). CDR3 length equals 17 residues. Germline values: CDR1 SGHAT, CDR2 FQNNGV. V lost 1 base to trimming and J lost 4 bases, with 14 bases between them. As DNA, the CDR3 is TGTGCCAGCAGCTTAGTGGCCGGGGGCTCTTATAATTCACCCCTCCACTTT. Translated, it gives CASSLVAGGSYNSPLHF.

V gene TRBV7-9 combines with J gene TRBJ2-1; D possibly matches TRBD1 or TRBD2 (7 bases each). This CDR3 contains 15 residues. V gave up 5 bases and J gave up 10 bases, with 21 bases separating them. From germline, CDR1 is SEHNR and CDR2 FQNEAQ (reference sequence). The CDR3 DNA reads as TGTGCCAGCAGCCCCCGGGACTACAGGGGCTGGGAGCAGTTCTTC. Amino acids: CASSPRDYRGWEQFF.

The rearrangement joins TRBV2 to TRBJ2-7, with D hard to call. The germline gives CDR1 SNHLY, CDR2 FYNNEI. V was trimmed by 3 bases and J by 7 bases, leaving 7 bases between them. The CDR3 has 11 amino acids. CDR3 in amino acids: CASSEWLEQYF. As DNA, the CDR3 is TGTGCCAGCAGTGAGTGGTTGGAGCAGTACTTC.

This chain uses TRBV6-6 with TRBJ2-2; 9 bases are a match to TRBD1. The germline gives CDR1 MNHNY, CDR2 SVGAGI (reference sequence). The CDR3 extends over 16 amino acids. Germline trimming cut 5 bases from V and 0 bases from J; bases unmatched to any gene: 4. The CDR3 sequence is CASSGWTGANTGELFF. The CDR3 region has the DNA TGTGCCAGCAGTGGATGGACAGGGGCGAACACCGGGGAGCTGTTTTTT.

The chain has TRBV7-2 and TRBJ2-2; no firm D call. The CDR3 consists of 12 residues. V lost 6 bases and J lost 8, with 10 bases in between. CDR1 is SGHTA and CDR2 is FQGNSA in the germline V gene. Written as DNA, the CDR3 is TGTGCCAGCAGTTTGGGTTCTGGGGAGCTGTTTTTT. This encodes CASSLGSGELFF.

This clonotype has a handful of counts. V and J are TRBV7-8 and TRBJ2-1; 11 bases are a match to TRBD2. V trimming: 4 bases; J trimming: 5 bases; junction bases outside the gene matches: 4. The CDR3 contains 15 residues. Per the germline V gene, CDR1 is SGHVS and CDR2 is FQNEAQ. The CDR3: CASSWLAGGNNEQFF. In DNA, the CDR3 is TGTGCCAGCAGCTGGCTAGCGGGGGGCAACAATGAGCAGTTCTTC.

This clonotype was counted a few times. J is TRBJ2-7 and V is TRBV12-3 or TRBV12-4; possibly TRBD2 for D (6 bases). The V end was cut by 2 bases, the J end by 2 bases, with 10 bases between. The CDR3 is 14 amino acids. As DNA, the CDR3 is TGTGCCAGCAGTTTACGGGGGATTGCCTACGAGCAGTACTTC. It specifies CASSLRGIAYEQYF.